The 12 T cell receptor beta chains given below trace back to one sample, sequenced in a study of cytomegalovirus exposure and HLA in healthy donors. The PCR had 60 Vbeta and 13 Jbeta primers. Libraries were prepared by immunoSEQ multiplex PCR; TCRdb keeps only in-frame clonotypes and omits some of them. The sample holds almost 85,000 clones, around four fifths seen once. Sequenced: PBMCs. All receptors derive from a male donor in good health and CMV-seropositive.

CDR3 in DNA: TGTGCCAGCAGCTCGGGGACAGGGGGAACAGATACGCAGTATTTT. Amino acid sequence: CASSSGTGGTDTQYF. The rearrangement links TRBV7-3 to TRBJ2-3; 11 bases match TRBD1. Unmatched junction bases numbered 3, after V lost 4 bases and J lost 3 bases. CDR3 length: 15 residues. The V gene's germline CDR1 is SGHTA and CDR2 FQGTGA.

The chain carries TRBV11-2 and TRBJ2-7, with 8 nucleotides matching TRBD1. Trimming at V came to 5 bases and at J to 4 bases, leaving 4 bases not matched to a gene. The CDR3 has 13 amino acids. Germline V gives CDR1 SGHAT, CDR2 FQNNGV. The CDR3 protein is CASSTGGRYEQYF. The DNA of the CDR3 is TGTGCCAGCAGCACAGGGGGTAGGTACGAGCAGTACTTC.

This clone was picked up a small number of times. The rearrangement joins TRBV7-9 to TRBJ2-7; D perhaps matches TRBD1 (5 bases). The V and J ends lost 3 bases and 6 bases respectively, with 18 bases between them. The CDR3 length is 15 residues. Germline CDR1 reads SEHNR; CDR2 reads FQNEAQ (reference sequence). CDR3 loop: CASSFVAGMVGEQYF. Here the CDR3 DNA reads TGTGCCAGCAGCTTTGTCGCAGGGATGGTCGGCGAGCAGTACTTC.

The chain joins TRBV7-2 to TRBJ1-4; D remains unclear. The V and J ends lost 1 base and 7 bases respectively, with 13 bases between them. Germline V gene data show CDR1 as SGHTA and CDR2 as FQGNSA. This CDR3 contains 15 residues. This CDR3 is CASSLDGGIREKLFF. DNA for the CDR3: TGTGCCAGCAGCTTAGATGGCGGGATTCGTGAAAAACTGTTTTTT.

The genes are TRBV30 and TRBJ1-6, with 7 bases that match TRBD1. This CDR3 is 13 amino acids long. CDR1 is GTSNPN and CDR2 is SVGIG in the germline V gene (reference sequence). V dropped 2 bases and J dropped 9; count of bases not matched to a gene: 4. Here the CDR3 DNA reads TGTGCCTGGAGTACAGGGGTTGCTTCACCCCTCCACTTT. Translated: CAWSTGVASPLHF.

The table lists this clone with a few counts. The CDR3 DNA reads as TGTGCCAGCAGTTACTTACAGGGGGCCGCTAACTATGGCTACACCTTC. It is translated as CASSYLQGAANYGYTF. The rearrangement links TRBV6-5 to TRBJ1-2, with TRBD1 matching 9 bases. The CDR3 consists of 16 residues. After removal of 1 base from V and 0 bases from J, the junction contained 3 bases not matched to a gene. CDR1 is MNHEY and CDR2 is SVGAGI in the germline V gene.

J is TRBJ2-5 and V is TRBV4-1, with 7 nucleotides matching TRBD2. This CDR3 is 15 amino acids long. CDR1 is MGHRA, CDR2 YSYEKL, per germline. J gave up 5 bases and V 1 base, and 7 bases lay outside the gene matches. CDR3: CASSQGQRDTETQYF. CDR3 coding DNA: TGCGCCAGCAGCCAAGGCCAGCGGGATACGGAGACCCAGTACTTC.

The chain has TRBV2 and TRBJ1-1; perhaps TRBD1 as D (6 bases). V was cut by 6 bases and J by 0 bases, with 14 bases left in between. The CDR3 is 15 residues long. CDR1 and CDR2 (germline): SNHLY, FYNNEI. CDR3 nucleotides: TGTGCCAGCAGCGGACAGACAAACGTGAACACTGAAGCTTTCTTT. This codes for CASSGQTNVNTEAFF.

The CDR3 nucleotides are TGTGCCAGCAGCGTAGCCGGGAGCGGCGGGGAGCTGTTTTTT. Amino acid sequence: CASSVAGSGGELFF. The chain combines TRBV9 with TRBJ2-2; possible D gene TRBD2, 6 bases. V was cut by 0 bases and J by 7 bases, with 10 bases left in between. Germline V gene lookup returns CDR1 SGDLS and CDR2 YYNGEE. The CDR3 is 14 amino acids.

This chain joins TRBV10-3 and TRBJ2-2, with TRBD2 identical over 7 bases. Germline CDR1 is ENHRY and CDR2 is SYGVKD. The CDR3 spans 15 residues. V was pared by 11 bases and J by 0 bases, with 9 bases of the junction left unmatched. CDR3 sequence: CASGGNYPNTGELFF. The CDR3 nucleotides are TGTGCCTCCGGGGGGAACTACCCGAACACCGGGGAGCTGTTTTTT.

This clone showed up just once. This chain links TRBV12-5 with TRBJ2-2; D remains ambiguous. CDR1 is LGHNT and CDR2 is FRNRAP in the germline V gene. CDR3 length: 12 amino acids. V was shortened by 5 bases and J by 6 bases, with 7 bases between the two germline ends. CDR3 bases: TGTGCTAGTGGTAGAAGCGCCGGGGAGCTGTTTTTT. Protein product: CASGRSAGELFF.

The rearrangement joins TRBV5-1 to TRBJ2-3; D possibly corresponds to TRBD2 (6 bases). This CDR3 comprises 15 residues. Germline V gene sequence: CDR1 SGHRS, CDR2 YFSETQ. Deletions cut 2 bases from V and 1 base from J, with 11 bases between. CDR3 in amino acids: CASSFTSSGTDTQYF. CDR3 bases: TGCGCCAGCAGCTTCACTTCTAGCGGCACAGATACGCAGTATTTT.